These T cell receptor beta chains were read from a single sample in a study of spatial heterogeneity in lung cancer. TCRdb fed the 5' RACE reads into MiXCR, producing one record per CDR3 protein. Counted here are roughly 1,100 distinct CDR3 sequences, roughly a quarter occurring once; the ten biggest clones make up 20% to 25%. Sequencing used lung tumor tissue, obtained at surgery. These receptors were obtained from a male donor with early-stage non-small cell lung cancer. Each CDR3 is given with its conserved first and last residue. The D gene is left open where the match is weak. The size field is filled for only some rows; it gives once, few, many or a size class.

j_call d_call clone_size v_call cdr3_nt cdr3_aa
TRBJ1-6 NA NA TRBV6-5 TGTGCCAGCAGTCCCAGACATCATAGGACGTATTCACCCCTCCACTTT CASSPRHHRTYSPLHF
TRBJ2-1 TRBD2 medium-sized TRBV4-1 TGCGCCAGCAGCCTTCTAGCGGGAGGCCGGGATGAGCAGTTCTTC CASSLLAGGRDEQFF
TRBJ1-5 TRBD1 large TRBV6-5 TGTGCCAGCAGTTACGGCAGGGGGCGCGGTCAGCCCCAGCATTTT CASSYGRGRGQPQHF
TRBJ2-1 NA medium-sized TRBV20-1 TGCAGTGCCCCTCCGGTGGGGAGCCTACAACGCAATGAGCAGTTCTTC CSAPPVGSLQRNEQFF
TRBJ2-1 TRBD2 medium-sized TRBV9 TGTGCCAGCAGCGTCAGCGGCGGGAGCCACAATGAGCAGTTCTTC CASSVSGGSHNEQFF
TRBJ2-2 NA few TRBV6-6 TGTGCCAGCAGTGCTTCGATGGGGGCCCCAACCGGGGAGCTGTTTTTT CASSASMGAPTGELFF
TRBJ2-2 TRBD1 NA TRBV20-1 TGCAGTGCTAGCGCCGGGACAGGGTACCGGGAGCTGTTTTTT CSASAGTGYRELFF
TRBJ1-4 NA NA TRBV28 TGTGCCAGCAGTGAATTTGGGTGGAATGAAAAACTGTTTTTT CASSEFGWNEKLFF
TRBJ2-1 TRBD2 once TRBV28 TGTGCCAGCAGTAACCCTACTAGCGTAACAGGAGATGAGCAGTTCTTC CASSNPTSVTGDEQFF
TRBJ1-1 NA few TRBV11-2 TGTGCCAGCAGCTTAGCGTTGGGGCCCAGCAGGGCTGAAGCTTTCTTT CASSLALGPSRAEAFF
TRBJ2-3 NA NA TRBV4-1 TGCGCCAGCAGCCTCGGACCTGGGTACACAGATACGCAGTATTTT CASSLGPGYTDTQYF
TRBJ2-1 NA large TRBV6-6 TGTGCCAGCAGTTTGGGGGGTTCCTACAATGAGCAGTTCTTC CASSLGGSYNEQFF
TRBJ2-7 TRBD2 NA TRBV20-1 TGCAGTGCCGTCCCAGGGACTAGCGGGCAGTACTTC CSAVPGTSGQYF
TRBJ2-1 TRBD1 NA TRBV18 TGTGCCAGCTCGGATGGACAGGGGGCAATCAGTGAGCAGTTCTTC CASSDGQGAISEQFF
TRBJ1-2 NA once TRBV9 TGTGCCAGCAGCGTACAGGGAGGTAGGAACTATGGCTACACCTTC CASSVQGGRNYGYTF
TRBJ1-6 NA medium-sized TRBV20-1 TGCAGTGCTAGAGATGACAGGACTAATTCACCCCTCCACTTT CSARDDRTNSPLHF
TRBJ1-4 NA NA TRBV28 TGTGCCAGCACCCCCGGATCGCGTAATGAAAAACTGTTTTTT CASTPGSRNEKLFF
TRBJ2-1 NA large TRBV5-1 TGCGCCAGCAGCTTAACCGGGGAGACCCACAATGAGCAGTTCTTC CASSLTGETHNEQFF
TRBJ2-7 TRBD2 medium-sized TRBV6-5 TGTGCCAGCAGCGGCGGGATCCTGGCTAGCGGGTACAGTTCCTACGAGCAGTACTTC CASSGGILASGYSSYEQYF
TRBJ2-5 NA medium-sized TRBV19 TGTGCCAGTACTACAGGGACACCTCCAGAGACCCAGTACTTC CASTTGTPPETQYF
TRBJ1-1 NA medium-sized TRBV28 TGTGCCAGCAGAAGGGGGGGGCCCTTGAACACTGAAGCTTTCTTT CASRRGGPLNTEAFF
TRBJ2-1 TRBD1 NA TRBV25-1 TGTGCCAGCAGTGACCGCCGCCTTCCCGGGACAGGGGCGTTTAGGGAGCAGTTCTTC CASSDRRLPGTGAFREQFF
TRBJ2-5 TRBD2 medium-sized TRBV7-3 TGTGCCAGCAGCTTAAGCGCGGGAGATTGGGAGACCCAGTACTTC CASSLSAGDWETQYF
TRBJ2-3 TRBD1 large TRBV27 TGTGCCAGCAGCATGGGGACAGGGGCCGCATCACGGACAGATACGCAGTATTTT CASSMGTGAASRTDTQYF
TRBJ1-6 NA NA TRBV7-2 TGTGCCAGCAGCTTAGGATTCGGTTCACCCCTCCACTTT CASSLGFGSPLHF
TRBJ2-1 NA large TRBV20-1 TGCAGTGCCCCGGGAAGGACGGGATCTTGGGGTGAGCAGTTCTTC CSAPGRTGSWGEQFF
TRBJ2-2 NA NA TRBV7-2 TGTGCCAGCAGCTTAGTTCGGACCGGGGAGCTGTTTTTT CASSLVRTGELFF
TRBJ2-7 TRBD2 once TRBV7-9 TGTGCCAGCAGCCAAAGCGGGAGGTACTACGAGCAGTACTTC CASSQSGRYYEQYF
TRBJ2-3 NA large TRBV28 TGTGCCAGCAGTTTCGGGAGCACAGATACGCAGTATTTT CASSFGSTDTQYF
TRBJ2-7 NA medium-sized TRBV29-1 TGCAGCGTTGAAGCAGCCGGGGTCCAGTACTTC CSVEAAGVQYF
TRBJ2-1 TRBD2 medium-sized TRBV20-1 TGCAGTGCTCAAAGCGGGAGGGCCTTCAATGAGCAGTTCTTC CSAQSGRAFNEQFF
TRBJ2-7 NA few TRBV7-9 TGTGCCAGCAGATATGAGGGAGAGCAGTACTTC CASRYEGEQYF
TRBJ2-1 NA few TRBV7-2 TGTGCCAGCAGCCCCGACGGGATGAATGAGCAGTTCTTC CASSPDGMNEQFF
TRBJ2-2 TRBD1 large TRBV7-8 TGTGCCAGCAGCCCCGGGACAGGGCTAGGGACCGGGGAGCTGTTTTTT CASSPGTGLGTGELFF
TRBJ2-7 TRBD1 NA TRBV7-2 TGTGCCAGCAGCTTAATGCAGGGGGCCAACGAGCAGTACTTC CASSLMQGANEQYF
TRBJ2-1 TRBD1 large TRBV5-4 TGTGCCAGCAGCCGAGCCCAGGGGGCGGAGTTCTTC CASSRAQGAEFF
TRBJ2-2 NA few TRBV11-1 TGTGCCAGCAGGCTCGGGGCCGCGTCCACCGGGGAGCTGTTTTTT CASRLGAASTGELFF
TRBJ2-1 NA large TRBV15 TGTGCCACCAGCCCTACCCGAGACAAACATGAGCAGTTCTTC CATSPTRDKHEQFF
TRBJ1-2 TRBD1 NA TRBV29-1 TGCAGCGTGGCTCAACAGGGGGCTCAGGGCTACACCTTC CSVAQQGAQGYTF
TRBJ2-3 NA few TRBV7-2 TGTGCCAGCAGCTTAGGAGGGAGTACCGCAGGGACAGATACGCAGTATTTT CASSLGGSTAGTDTQYF
TRBJ2-5 TRBD2 NA TRBV5-1 TGCGCCAGTTGTCCTAGCGGACGAGAGACCCAGTACTTC CASCPSGRETQYF
TRBJ2-3 NA many TRBV7-8 TGTGCCAGCAGCTTAGCGGAGGCTACAGATACGCAGTATTTT CASSLAEATDTQYF
TRBJ2-1 TRBD1 NA TRBV24-1 TGTGCCACCAGTGAGACCGGGACAGGGGCCCCGGATGAGCAGTTCTTC CATSETGTGAPDEQFF
TRBJ2-3 TRBD2 medium-sized TRBV6-6 TGTGCCAGCAGTTACGAGGGACTAGCGAAAGATACGCAGTATTTT CASSYEGLAKDTQYF
TRBJ1-6 TRBD1 few TRBV6-5 TGTGCCAGCAGTTACCTTTCCGGGACAGGTTATAATTCACCCCTCCACTTT CASSYLSGTGYNSPLHF
TRBJ2-1 TRBD2 NA TRBV7-3 TGTGCCAGCAGCAGACTAGCGGGAGAAAGAATGTTCTTC CASSRLAGERMFF
TRBJ1-1 NA NA TRBV5-5 TGTGCCAGCAGCCCCGAGGGGGTAGGGTTCGGCACTGAAGCTTTCTTT CASSPEGVGFGTEAFF
TRBJ2-1 TRBD2 once TRBV11-2 TGTGCCAGCACTTTAACCCCGAGCGGGAGCTCCCACAATGAGCAGTTCTTC CASTLTPSGSSHNEQFF
TRBJ2-5 NA few TRBV28 TGTGCCAGTCGTCCCGGGGTTCAGACCCAGTACTTC CASRPGVQTQYF
TRBJ2-7 NA NA TRBV6-2/TRBV6-3 TGTGCCAGCAGGATCTCCTACGAGCAGTACTTC CASRISYEQYF
TRBJ2-7 NA NA TRBV6-2/TRBV6-3 TGTGCCAGCAGCTGGGACTCCTACGAGCAGTACTTC CASSWDSYEQYF
TRBJ2-1 NA medium-sized TRBV11-3 TGTGCCAGCAGCCGGAGCTGGGGGTTTGGGTCCTACAATGAGCAGTTCTTC CASSRSWGFGSYNEQFF
TRBJ2-3 NA NA TRBV12-3/TRBV12-4 TGTGCCAGCAGTCGCCGGTCAGCTCTTGAAGATACGCAGTATTTT CASSRRSALEDTQYF
TRBJ2-1 TRBD2 medium-sized TRBV6-1 TGTGCCAGCACCCTACTGGCTAGCGGGAGTTTCAATGAGCAGTTCTTC CASTLLASGSFNEQFF
TRBJ1-5 NA medium-sized TRBV30 TGTGCCTGGAGTGTATCCCAGAATCAGCCCCAGCATTTT CAWSVSQNQPQHF
TRBJ2-2 NA NA TRBV30 TGTGCCTGGAGTGTCGGGACGCTAACCGGGGAGCTGTTTTTT CAWSVGTLTGELFF
TRBJ1-1 NA NA TRBV6-1 TGTGCCAGCAGTGAACGACAGGCATTGCGGGGTGAAGCTTTCTTT CASSERQALRGEAFF
TRBJ1-3 NA NA TRBV12-3/TRBV12-4 TGTGTCAGCAGTCCCAAGGGGACGGCCGTAAACACCATATATTTT CVSSPKGTAVNTIYF
TRBJ2-3 TRBD2 few TRBV4-2 TGTGCCAGCAGCCAAACTAGCGTAAGCACAGATACGCAGTATTTT CASSQTSVSTDTQYF